Listed here is a single T cell receptor beta chain. Its recognized antigen is unknown. Base qualities were left out, and no much larger clone turns up one base away. Survey sequencing of tumors used two replicates per sample, and the tumor libraries mostly started from around 4.8 ug of input genomic DNA. TCRbeta libraries were prepared with the immunoSEQ hsTCRbeta kit according to the manufacturer's instructions. The completed libraries were mixed into a single pool at 3 nM, then sequenced with an Illumina NovaSeq 6000 S4 flow cell. Processing in the source paper ran as follows. The immunoSEQ Analyzer was used for raw data preprocessing and quality control. The analysis was limited to productive rearrangements, and each clonotype was defined by a unique CDR3 amino acid sequence. Using the R package tcR, the researchers computed the Gini-Simpson index as their estimate of repertoire clonality. Student's t test was used to compare Gini indices, and Pearson correlation was used to assess associations with tumor size change. What TCRdb holds here is the immuneACCESS table cut down to in-frame rearrangements. Part of the clones is not present; checked against another copy, under half of the missing clones reflect an unresolved V gene, and the others are unexplained. That table is the source of V, J and clone size, and D and trimming were worked out from the DNA. The sample table records tens of thousands of clones; 35% to 40% of these occur just once. Roughly 15% of the sample rests with the top ten.

Reading the label with the study, this specimen's time point is: after neoadjuvant nivolumab, at surgical resection. Patients had been newly diagnosed with stage II-IVA oral cavity squamous cell carcinoma, and no prior systemic or radiation treatment had been given to the patients. The cohort consisted of patients with HPV-negative, locally advanced oral cavity squamous cell carcinoma. Samples came from a longitudinal correlative study of a single-arm phase II trial of neoadjuvant nivolumab in oral cavity squamous cell carcinoma. Subject-matched pre- and post-treatment PBMCs and tumors from three responders and three non-responders underwent genomic DNA-based TCRbeta sequencing. The Maxwell RSC DNA from Tissue kit was used to isolate genomic DNA from tumor tissue. These data are taken from a study of neoadjuvant anti-PD-1 for oral cavity cancer (dated by TCRdb to the early 2020s). The study in broad terms: Before undergoing curative-intent surgical resection, most patients got three to four biweekly nivolumab doses at 3 mg/kg. Patients with complete response, partial response or stable disease by RECIST 1.1 were defined as responders, whereas patients with progression were defined as non-responders. There were 12 patients in the parent correlative cohort, and the response rate was around 30%. For patients who did not progress, a fourth nivolumab dose was given around day 43, followed by definitive surgical resection on days 50-56. Paper-wide results and their limitations: Larger post-treatment sizes of preexisting intratumoral clones correlated with greater tumor shrinkage, suggesting expansion of preexisting clones contributed to response. Only a few patients per response group were included in the TCR analyses, and the authors called for validation in larger cohorts. Higher pretreatment blood Treg/Th17 ratios correlated with both higher pretreatment blood TCRbeta clonality and lower post-treatment tumor TCRbeta clonality.

The germline V gene (reference sequence) provides CDR1 MNHEY and CDR2 SMNVEV. Relative to germline, V is 3 bases shorter and J is 2 bases shorter, with 6 bases between their ends. From its cysteine to its phenylalanine, the CDR3 spans 13 amino acids. Only the CDR3 portion is preserved as DNA: 39 bases, with reading frame beginning at the first base. Material: tumor tissue, obtained after nivolumab (anti-PD-1) treatment. The chain was built from TRBV27 and TRBJ2-3; the D gene is perhaps TRBD1 or TRBD2, as each covers 5 bases. The receptor's source is a person aged 35 to 85 with oral cavity squamous cell carcinoma. The CDR3 region reads CASSFGATDTQYF. At the DNA level, the sequence is TGTGCCAGCAGTTTCGGGGCCACAGATACGCAGTATTTT.